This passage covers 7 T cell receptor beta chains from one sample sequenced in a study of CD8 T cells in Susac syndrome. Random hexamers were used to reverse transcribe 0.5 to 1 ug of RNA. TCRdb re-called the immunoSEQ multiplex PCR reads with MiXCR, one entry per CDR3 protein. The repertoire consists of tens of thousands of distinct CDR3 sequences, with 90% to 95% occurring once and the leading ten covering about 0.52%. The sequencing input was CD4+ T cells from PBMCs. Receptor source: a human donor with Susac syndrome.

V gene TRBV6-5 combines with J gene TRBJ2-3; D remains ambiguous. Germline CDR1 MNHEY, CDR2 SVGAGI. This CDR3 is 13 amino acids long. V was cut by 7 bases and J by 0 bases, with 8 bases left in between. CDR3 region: CASTVPSTDTQYF. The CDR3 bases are TGTGCCAGCACCGTCCCCAGCACAGATACGCAGTATTTT.

CDR3 loop: CASSFSRSLANEQFF. In nucleotides, the CDR3 is TGTGCCAGTAGTTTCTCCCGCTCACTTGCCAATGAGCAGTTCTTC. This rearrangement joins TRBV19 to TRBJ2-1; D is unclear. V was shortened by 5 bases and J by 6 bases, with 17 bases between the two germline ends. The CDR3 consists of 15 residues. Germline values: CDR1 LNHDA, CDR2 SQIVND (reference sequence).

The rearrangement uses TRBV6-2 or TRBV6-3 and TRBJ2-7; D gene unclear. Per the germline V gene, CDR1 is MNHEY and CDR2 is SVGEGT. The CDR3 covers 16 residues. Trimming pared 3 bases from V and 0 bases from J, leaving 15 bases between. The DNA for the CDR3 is TGTGCCAGCAGTTATTCATTGAGTAAGAGCTCCTACGAGCAGTACTTC. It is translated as CASSYSLSKSSYEQYF.

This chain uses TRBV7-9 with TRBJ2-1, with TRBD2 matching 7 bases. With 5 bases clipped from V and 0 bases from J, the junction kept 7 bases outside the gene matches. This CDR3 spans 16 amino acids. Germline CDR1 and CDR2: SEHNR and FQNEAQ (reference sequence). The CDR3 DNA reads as TGTGCCAGCAGCAGAGCGGGGTGGAGCTCCTACAATGAGCAGTTCTTC. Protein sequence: CASSRAGWSSYNEQFF.

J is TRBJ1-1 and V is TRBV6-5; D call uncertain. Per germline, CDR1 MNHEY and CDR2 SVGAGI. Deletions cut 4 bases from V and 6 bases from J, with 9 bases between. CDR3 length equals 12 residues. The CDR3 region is CASSSELAEAFF. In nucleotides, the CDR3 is TGTGCCAGCAGTTCCGAGTTGGCTGAAGCTTTCTTT.

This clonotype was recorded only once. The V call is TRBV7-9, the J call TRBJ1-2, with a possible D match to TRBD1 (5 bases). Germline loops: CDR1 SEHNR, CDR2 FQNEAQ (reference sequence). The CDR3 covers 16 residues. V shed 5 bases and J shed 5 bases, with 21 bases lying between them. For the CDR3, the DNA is TGTGCCAGCAGCCCCGCGGGACCGACCTTCGGGTATGGCTACACCTTC. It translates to CASSPAGPTFGYGYTF. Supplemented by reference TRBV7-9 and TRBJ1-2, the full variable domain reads DTGVSQNPRHKITKRGQNVTFRCDPISEHNRLYWYRQTLGQGPEFLTYFQNEAQLEKSRLLSDRFSAERPKGSFSTLEIQRTEQGDSAMYLCASSPAGPTFGYGYTFGSGTRLTVV.

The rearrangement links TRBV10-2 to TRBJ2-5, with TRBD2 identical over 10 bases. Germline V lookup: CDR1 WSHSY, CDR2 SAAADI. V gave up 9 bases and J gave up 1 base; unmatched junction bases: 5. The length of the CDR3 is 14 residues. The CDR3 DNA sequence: TGCGCCAGTCGACTAGCGGGTATCCAAGAGACCCAGTACTTC. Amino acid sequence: CASRLAGIQETQYF.